The 9 T cell receptor beta chains below were found in one sample sequenced in a study of long-term antiretroviral therapy in people with HIV. Version v3.0 of the immunoSEQ assay ran at survey level. Clones were read by immunoSEQ multiplex PCR, and TCRdb kept only the in-frame ones, dropping some. Of around 31,000 clones listed, approximately 83% are singletons. This specimen was unsorted PBMCs, taken 0.8 years before starting antiretroviral therapy. The receptors were sampled from a man younger than 35 with HIV.

The V gene is TRBV5-4, the J gene TRBJ1-3; TRBD1 might be the D (5 bases). The CDR3 runs to 16 residues. CDR1 and CDR2 (germline): SGHNT, YYREEE (reference sequence). The ends were cut back, 3 bases at V and 1 base at J, with 14 bases in the middle. The CDR3 spells CASSSGTIGSGNTIYF. The CDR3 nucleotides are TGTGCCAGCAGCTCCGGGACCATCGGATCTGGAAACACCATATATTTT.

V and J are TRBV7-9 and TRBJ1-5, with 7 nucleotides matching TRBD1. The CDR3 loop spans 12 amino acids. J lost 6 bases, V lost 5 bases, and 1 base had no gene match. Germline CDR1 and CDR2: SEHNR and FQNEAQ (reference sequence). CDR3 in amino acids: CASSTGAQPQHF. The DNA for the CDR3 is TGTGCCAGCAGCACAGGGGCTCAGCCCCAGCATTTT.

The V and J genes are TRBV11-2 and TRBJ2-5; D tentatively fits TRBD1 or TRBD2 (5 bases each). The V and J ends lost 4 bases and 7 bases respectively, with 16 bases between them. The CDR3 is made up of 14 amino acids. CDR1 SGHAT and CDR2 FQNNGV come from the germline V gene. This CDR3 reads CASSYRDPRATQYF. The CDR3 bases are TGTGCCAGCAGCTACCGGGACCCTCGGGCGACCCAGTACTTC.

The chain uses TRBV20-1 and TRBJ1-2; unclear D gene. Germline V gives CDR1 DFQATT, CDR2 SNEGSKA (reference sequence). The CDR3 is 11 amino acids. The V end was cut by 0 bases, the J end by 8 bases, with 7 bases between. The CDR3 sequence: CSARDAGGYTF. DNA for the CDR3: TGCAGTGCTAGAGATGCGGGAGGCTACACCTTC.

In its sample, this clone was seen a few times. The V and J genes are TRBV12-5 and TRBJ1-6; a weak D match, TRBD1 (6 bases). The CDR3 contains 14 residues. With 4 bases removed from V and 5 bases from J, the gap between germline ends came to 9 bases. Germline V gene data show CDR1 as LGHNT and CDR2 as FRNRAP. CDR3 DNA sequence: TGTGCTAGTGGTTCGGACAGCCATAATTCACCCCTCCACTTT. Amino acid sequence: CASGSDSHNSPLHF.

V is TRBV4-3 and J is TRBJ2-7, with D possibly TRBD1 on 6 matching bases. The CDR3 loop spans 15 amino acids. Germline V gene sequence: CDR1 LGHNA, CDR2 YSLEER. V lost 2 bases to trimming and J lost 2 bases, with 13 bases between them. CDR3: CASSQLLDSTYEQYF. CDR3 coding DNA: TGCGCCAGCAGCCAATTGTTGGACAGCACCTACGAGCAGTACTTC.

The J gene is TRBJ2-1, the V gene TRBV7-3; D call uncertain. V lost 1 base, J lost 3 bases, and 4 bases lay in between. The CDR3 is made up of 13 amino acids. Germline V CDR1 and CDR2: SGHTA, FQGTGA. As DNA, the CDR3 is TGTGCCAGCAGCTTAATGCTCTACAATGAGCAGTTCTTC. Amino acid sequence: CASSLMLYNEQFF.

V usage is TRBV4-2 and J usage is TRBJ1-1, with unresolved D. This CDR3 region has 13 residues. V was pared by 2 bases and J by 4 bases, with 8 bases between. CDR1 is LGHNA, CDR2 YNFKEQ, per germline. The CDR3 spells CASSQRLSTEAFF. The CDR3 nucleotides read TGTGCCAGCAGCCAAAGGCTTTCCACTGAAGCTTTCTTT.

This clone was seen once. This rearrangement joins TRBV6-6 to TRBJ2-1; the D gene is possibly TRBD2 (5 bases). Looked up from germline, CDR1 is MNHNY and CDR2 is SVGAGI (reference sequence). Trimming stripped 8 bases from V and 7 bases from J, with 15 bases between. CDR3 length: 13 amino acids. The CDR3 is CASALDGNNEQFF. CDR3 nucleotide sequence: TGTGCCAGCGCGTTGGACGGGAATAATGAGCAGTTCTTC.